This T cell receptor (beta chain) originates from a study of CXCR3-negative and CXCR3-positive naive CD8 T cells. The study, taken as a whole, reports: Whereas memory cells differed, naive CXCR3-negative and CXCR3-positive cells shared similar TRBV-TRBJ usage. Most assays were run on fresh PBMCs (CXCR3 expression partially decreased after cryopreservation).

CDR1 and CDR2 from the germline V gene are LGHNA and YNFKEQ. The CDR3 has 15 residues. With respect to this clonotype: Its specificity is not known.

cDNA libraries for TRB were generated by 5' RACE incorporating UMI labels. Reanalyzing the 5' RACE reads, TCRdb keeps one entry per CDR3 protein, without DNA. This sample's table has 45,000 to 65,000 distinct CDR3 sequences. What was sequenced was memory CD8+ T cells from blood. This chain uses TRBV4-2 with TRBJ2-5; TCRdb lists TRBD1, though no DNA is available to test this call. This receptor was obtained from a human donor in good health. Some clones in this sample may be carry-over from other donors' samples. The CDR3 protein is CASSQDRGTVETQYF.